This T cell receptor beta chain came from a study of metastatic and nonmetastatic thyroid tumors. Study as a whole: Repertoires of blood and of tissue (tumor or nodule) from malignant and benign thyroid patients were compared. General study findings and limits: Compared with benign nodules, malignant thyroid tumors were reported to have significantly higher TCR beta diversity in both blood and tumor.

The CDR3 loop spans 13 amino acids. Germline CDR1 and CDR2: SQVTM and ANQGSEA. This clone was found a few times. Its antigen is unknown. An end of the junction differs from the germline gene, which may be a read error. Other DNA sequences within the sample encode an identical CDR3. Methods used by the authors: In papillary thyroid cancer, a distant-metastasis classifier was built using CDR3 differences across clinicopathological groups. TCRdb re-called clones from the PCR reads using MiXCR. These V and J calls are TCRdb output, not the study's own analysis. In the table there are about 40,000 clones, 16% of which are singletons. Thyroid surgery was performed in patients who had received no treatment beforehand.

Sequencing used blood. The chain is built from TRBV29-1 and TRBJ2-7; either TRBD1 or TRBD2 may supply D (5 bases each). This receptor was obtained from a female donor with papillary thyroid cancer or a benign thyroid nodule (not recorded which). Some clones in this sample may be carry-over from other donors' samples. CDR3 coding DNA: TGTAGCGCAGCCCAGGGAAGTCCATACGAGCAGTACTTC. Translation: CSAAQGSPYEQYF.